A selection of T cell receptor beta chains follows, all from one sample in a study of vaccination effects on CD4 cells after COVID-19. No antigen has been identified for these receptors. Generated by immunoSEQ multiplex PCR, the TCRdb table keeps only in-frame clones and is missing some. The sample has roughly 53,000 clones, about four fifths seen once. Sequenced material: CD4+ T cells from PBMCs cultured with HCoV-OC43 spike peptides, taken before COVID-19 vaccination. These receptors were collected from a human donor who received a COVID-19 vaccine. Each CDR3 is given with its conserved first and last residue. A D gene is named only where the DNA matches it firmly. Some rows mark clone size as missing; the rest say once, few, many or name a class of expanded clone.

J gene | V gene | D gene | clone size | CDR3 DNA | CDR3 protein
TRBJ1-2 | TRBV3-1/TRBV3-2 | TRBD1 | NA | TGTGCCAGCAGCTACTCCGCGGGACAGGTTAACTATGGCTACACCTTC | CASSYSAGQVNYGYTF
TRBJ2-3 | TRBV24-1 | TRBD2 | NA | TGTGCCACCAGTGATGCGGGGGAGGGCACAGATACGCAGTATTTT | CATSDAGEGTDTQYF
TRBJ2-5 | TRBV18 | TRBD2 | few | TGTGCCAGCTCACAGACTAGCGGGGAGACCCAGTACTTC | CASSQTSGETQYF
TRBJ1-2 | TRBV11-2 | NA | NA | TGTGCCAGCAGCCAACATTGGGACAAAGGCTATGGCTACACCTTC | CASSQHWDKGYGYTF
TRBJ2-5 | TRBV6-5 | TRBD1 | NA | TGTGCCAGCGGTAGGGACAGCTCACAAGAGACCCAGTACTTC | CASGRDSSQETQYF
TRBJ2-3 | TRBV21-1 | NA | NA | TGTGCCAGCAGCAAAGGATATATCAGGGGTCTGTCCACAGATACGCAGTATTTT | CASSKGYIRGLSTDTQYF
TRBJ1-2 | TRBV3-1/TRBV3-2 | NA | NA | TGTGCCAGCAGCCAGGGACCTGGCGGCTACACCTTC | CASSQGPGGYTF
TRBJ1-2 | TRBV29-1 | TRBD1 | NA | TGCAGCGCCATGACAGGGGAGCATGGCTACACCTTC | CSAMTGEHGYTF
TRBJ1-6 | TRBV30 | NA | few | TGTGCCTGGAGTTTATTGAGGAATTCACCCCTCCACTTT | CAWSLLRNSPLHF
TRBJ1-4 | TRBV2 | NA | NA | TGTGCCAGCACCCTATCCGCAGTTGGGGGAAGGGGAAAACTGTTTTTT | CASTLSAVGGRGKLFF
TRBJ2-5 | TRBV2 | NA | NA | TGTGCCAGCGGGGAGACCCAGTACTTC | CASGETQYF
TRBJ2-2 | TRBV9 | NA | NA | TGTGCCAGCAGCGTAGCAGAACCCCTGGTCACCGGGGAGCTGTTTTTT | CASSVAEPLVTGELFF
TRBJ1-5 | TRBV19 | NA | NA | TGTGCCAGTAGTATTACTCCAGGGGTCAGTCAGCCCCAGCATTTT | CASSITPGVSQPQHF